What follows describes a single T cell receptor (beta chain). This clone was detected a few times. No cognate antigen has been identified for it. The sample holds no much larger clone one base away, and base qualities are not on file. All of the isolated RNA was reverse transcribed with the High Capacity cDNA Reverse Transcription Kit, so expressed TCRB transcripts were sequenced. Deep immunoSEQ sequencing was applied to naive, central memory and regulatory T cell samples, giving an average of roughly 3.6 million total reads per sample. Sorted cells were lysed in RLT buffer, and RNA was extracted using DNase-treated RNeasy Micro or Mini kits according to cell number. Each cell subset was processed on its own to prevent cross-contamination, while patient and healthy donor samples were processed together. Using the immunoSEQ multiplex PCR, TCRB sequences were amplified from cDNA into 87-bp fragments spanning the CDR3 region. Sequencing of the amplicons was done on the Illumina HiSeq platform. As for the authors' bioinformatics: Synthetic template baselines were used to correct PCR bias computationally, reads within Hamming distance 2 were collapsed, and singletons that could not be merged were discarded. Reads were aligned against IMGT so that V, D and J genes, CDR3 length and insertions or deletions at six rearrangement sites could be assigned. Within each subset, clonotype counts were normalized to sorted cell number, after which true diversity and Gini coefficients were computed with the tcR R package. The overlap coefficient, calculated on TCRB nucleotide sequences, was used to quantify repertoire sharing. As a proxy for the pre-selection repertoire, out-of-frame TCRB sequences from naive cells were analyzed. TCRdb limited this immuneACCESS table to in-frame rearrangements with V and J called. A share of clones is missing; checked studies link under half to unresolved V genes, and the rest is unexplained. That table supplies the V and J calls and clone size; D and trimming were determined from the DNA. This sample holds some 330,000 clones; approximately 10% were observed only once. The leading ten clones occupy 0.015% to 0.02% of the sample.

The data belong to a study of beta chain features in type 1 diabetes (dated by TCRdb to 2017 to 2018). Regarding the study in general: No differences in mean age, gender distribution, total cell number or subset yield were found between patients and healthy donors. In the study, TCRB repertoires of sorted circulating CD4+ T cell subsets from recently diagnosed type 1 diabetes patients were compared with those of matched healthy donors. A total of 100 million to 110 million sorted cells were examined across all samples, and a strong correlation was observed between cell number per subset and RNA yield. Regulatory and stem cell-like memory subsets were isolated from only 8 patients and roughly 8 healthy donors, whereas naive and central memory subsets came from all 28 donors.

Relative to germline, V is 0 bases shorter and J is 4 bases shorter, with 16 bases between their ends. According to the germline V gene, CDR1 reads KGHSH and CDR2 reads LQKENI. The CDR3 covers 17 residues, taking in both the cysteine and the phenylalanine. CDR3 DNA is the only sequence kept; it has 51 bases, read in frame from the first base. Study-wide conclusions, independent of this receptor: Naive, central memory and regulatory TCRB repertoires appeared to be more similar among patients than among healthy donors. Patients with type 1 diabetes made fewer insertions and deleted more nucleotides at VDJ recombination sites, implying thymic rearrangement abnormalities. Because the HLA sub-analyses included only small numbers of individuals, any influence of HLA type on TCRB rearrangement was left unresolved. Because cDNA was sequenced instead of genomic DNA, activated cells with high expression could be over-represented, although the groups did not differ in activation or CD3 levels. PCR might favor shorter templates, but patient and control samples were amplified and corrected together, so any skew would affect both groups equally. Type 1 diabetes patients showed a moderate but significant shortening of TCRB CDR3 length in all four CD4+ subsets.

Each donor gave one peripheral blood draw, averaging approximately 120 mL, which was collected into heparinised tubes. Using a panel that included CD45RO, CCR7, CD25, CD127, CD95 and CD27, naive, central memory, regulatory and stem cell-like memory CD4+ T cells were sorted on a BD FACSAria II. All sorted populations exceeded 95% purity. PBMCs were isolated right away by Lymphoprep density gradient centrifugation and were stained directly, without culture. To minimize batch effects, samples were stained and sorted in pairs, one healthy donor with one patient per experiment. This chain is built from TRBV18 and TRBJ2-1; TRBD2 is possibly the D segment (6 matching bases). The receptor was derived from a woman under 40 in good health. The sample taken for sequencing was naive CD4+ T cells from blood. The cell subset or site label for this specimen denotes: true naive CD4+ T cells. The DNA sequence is TGTGCCAGCTCACCACCGGAAGCAGCGGGCCCGTACAATGAGCAGTTCTTC. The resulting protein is CASSPPEAAGPYNEQFF.